This record covers a single T cell receptor (beta chain). Antigen: not known. The data originate from a study of shared clonotypes between healthy human individuals. Overall study results and limits: Larger richness was generally estimated for naive than memory subsets. It was expected that sequencing depth would affect clonotype sharing among donors.

The CDR3 sequence is 18 residues long. Trimming took 2 bases from V and 3 from J, leaving 19 bases between them. CDR1 and CDR2 from the germline V gene are SNHLY and FYNNEI. Assay execution took place at the deep level. Repertoires were generated with immunoSEQ multiplex PCR, while TCRdb's copy carries only in-frame clones and drops some. The sample holds about 2.2 million clones; just over 90% are singletons and the top ten take 1.5% to 2%. Naive-designated CD8 cells lacked CD45RO, were positively enriched for CCR7, and omitted terminally differentiated effector memory CD45RA+ cells. The sequencing sample was made of naive CD8+ T cells from PBMCs. The receptor was derived from a man aged 18 to 30 in good health. Some clones in this sample may be carry-over from other donors' samples. This chain connects TRBV2 to TRBJ1-4, with D perhaps matching TRBD1 (6 bases). The CDR3 protein is CASSELGAPLEANEKLFF. CDR3 coding DNA: TGTGCCAGCAGTGAATTGGGGGCGCCCCTTGAAGCTAATGAAAAACTGTTTTTT.